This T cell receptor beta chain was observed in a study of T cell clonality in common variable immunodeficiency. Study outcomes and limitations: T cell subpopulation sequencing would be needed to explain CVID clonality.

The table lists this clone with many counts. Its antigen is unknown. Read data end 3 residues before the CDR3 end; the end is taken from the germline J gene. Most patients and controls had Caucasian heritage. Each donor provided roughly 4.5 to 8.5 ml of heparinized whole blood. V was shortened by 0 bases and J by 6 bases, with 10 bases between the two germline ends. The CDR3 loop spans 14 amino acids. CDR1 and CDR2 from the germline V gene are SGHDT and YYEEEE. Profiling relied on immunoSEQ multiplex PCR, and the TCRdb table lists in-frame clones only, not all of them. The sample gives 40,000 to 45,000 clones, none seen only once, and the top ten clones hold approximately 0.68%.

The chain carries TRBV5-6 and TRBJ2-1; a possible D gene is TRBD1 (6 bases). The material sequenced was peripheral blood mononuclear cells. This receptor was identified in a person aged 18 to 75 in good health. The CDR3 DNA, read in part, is TGTGCCAGCAGCTTGGGGCAGGGGCTCAATGAG. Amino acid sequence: CASSLGQGLNE. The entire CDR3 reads CASSLGQGLNEQFF.